These T cell receptor beta chains were read from a single sample in a study of tumor and adjacent non-tumor tissue in lung cancer. TCRdb ran MiXCR on the multiplex PCR reads and lists one entry per CDR3 protein. Of some 100,000 distinct CDR3 sequences listed, over 55% are singletons. Sequencing was carried out using distant non-tumor lung tissue. The receptors were sampled from a man in his 60s with non-small cell lung cancer. The CDR3 runs from the conserved cysteine through the conserved F or W. The order of the fields is J gene, V gene, D gene, clone size, CDR3 protein, CDR3 DNA. The D gene is left open where the match is weak. The size field is filled for only some rows; it gives once, few, many or a size class.

j_call: TRBJ2-5; v_call: TRBV20-1; d_call: TRBD1; clone_size: many; cdr3_aa: CSAFGQGKETQYF; cdr3_nt: TGCAGCGCCTTTGGACAGGGGAAAGAGACCCAGTACTTC
j_call: TRBJ2-4; v_call: TRBV20-1; d_call: TRBD2; clone_size: NA; cdr3_aa: CSAETSGENTQYF; cdr3_nt: TGCAGTGCTGAGACTAGCGGTGAGAACACTCAGTACTTC
j_call: TRBJ1-5; v_call: TRBV6-6; d_call: NA; clone_size: NA; cdr3_aa: CATLGCGAGGQPQHF; cdr3_nt: TGTGCCACCCTGGGGTGTGGGGCAGGCGGTCAGCCCCAGCATTTT
j_call: TRBJ1-2; v_call: TRBV10-3; d_call: NA; clone_size: NA; cdr3_aa: CAISDNNNYGYTF; cdr3_nt: TGTGCCATCAGTGACAACAATAACTACGGCTACACCTTC
j_call: TRBJ2-2; v_call: TRBV5-1; d_call: NA; clone_size: NA; cdr3_aa: CASSLAAGGTGELSF; cdr3_nt: TGCGCCAGCAGCTTGGCGGCCGGGGGAACCGGGGAGCTGTCTTTT
j_call: TRBJ2-7; v_call: TRBV20-1; d_call: TRBD2; clone_size: NA; cdr3_aa: CSVPSGLAGPTPLDEQYF; cdr3_nt: TGCAGTGTTCCCTCGGGACTAGCGGGACCTACCCCACTCGACGAGCAGTACTTC
j_call: TRBJ2-7; v_call: TRBV4-2; d_call: NA; clone_size: NA; cdr3_aa: CASSRSDDRSYEQYF; cdr3_nt: TGTGCCAGCAGCCGATCAGATGACCGCTCCTACGAGCAGTACTTC
j_call: TRBJ2-5; v_call: TRBV28; d_call: TRBD2; clone_size: NA; cdr3_aa: CVSSRSGSGGETQYF; cdr3_nt: TGTGTCAGCAGCCGTAGCGGGAGCGGAGGGGAGACCCAGTACTTC
j_call: TRBJ2-1; v_call: TRBV10-3; d_call: NA; clone_size: few; cdr3_aa: CAISRGGSYNEQFF; cdr3_nt: TGTGCCATCAGTCGAGGGGGCTCCTACAATGAGCAGTTCTTC
j_call: TRBJ2-3; v_call: TRBV7-8; d_call: TRBD2; clone_size: many; cdr3_aa: CASSFRLAGGEYTDTQYF; cdr3_nt: TGTGCCAGCAGCTTCCGACTAGCGGGAGGCGAATACACAGATACGCAGTATTTT
j_call: TRBJ2-2; v_call: TRBV11-2; d_call: TRBD2; clone_size: NA; cdr3_aa: CAGSSGLGGATNTGEPFF; cdr3_nt: TGTGCCGGCAGCTCGGGACTAGGGGGAGCGACGAACACCGGGGAGCCGTTTTTT
j_call: TRBJ2-7; v_call: TRBV12-3/TRBV12-4; d_call: TRBD1; clone_size: few; cdr3_aa: CASSEQGDEQYF; cdr3_nt: TGTGCCAGCAGCGAACAGGGGGACGAGCAGTACTTC
j_call: TRBJ1-1; v_call: TRBV6-1; d_call: NA; clone_size: NA; cdr3_aa: CALLTRRSAMNTEAFF; cdr3_nt: TGTGCCCTCCTCACCCGACGAAGTGCCATGAACACTGAAGCTTTCTTT
j_call: TRBJ1-5; v_call: TRBV12-3/TRBV12-4; d_call: NA; clone_size: many; cdr3_aa: CASRFDDNQPQHF; cdr3_nt: TGTGCCAGCAGATTCGACGACAATCAGCCCCAGCATTTT
j_call: TRBJ2-5; v_call: TRBV5-4; d_call: NA; clone_size: many; cdr3_aa: CASSFLSITQETQYF; cdr3_nt: TGTGCCAGCAGCTTTTTGAGTATTACCCAAGAGACCCAGTACTTC
j_call: TRBJ2-1; v_call: TRBV4-3; d_call: NA; clone_size: NA; cdr3_aa: CASNIRARVGYNEQFF; cdr3_nt: TGCGCCAGCAACATACGAGCGAGAGTCGGCTACAATGAGCAGTTCTTC
j_call: TRBJ2-2; v_call: TRBV7-2; d_call: NA; clone_size: NA; cdr3_aa: CASSLFRDGELLF; cdr3_nt: TGTGCCAGCAGCTTATTCCGAGACGGGGAGCTGTTATTT
j_call: TRBJ2-7; v_call: TRBV13; d_call: TRBD2; clone_size: NA; cdr3_aa: CASSAKAGGLIYEQYF; cdr3_nt: TGTGCTAGCAGCGCTAAGGCGGGGGGGCTGATCTACGAGCAGTACTTC
j_call: TRBJ2-3; v_call: TRBV7-3; d_call: TRBD1; clone_size: NA; cdr3_aa: CASSDPGGRTYTQYF; cdr3_nt: TGTGCCAGCAGCGACCCAGGGGGTAGGACATATACGCAGTATTTT
j_call: TRBJ2-1; v_call: TRBV20-1; d_call: TRBD2; clone_size: NA; cdr3_aa: CSARETSERAREQFF; cdr3_nt: TGCAGTGCTAGAGAGACTAGCGAGAGGGCGAGGGAGCAGTTCTTC
j_call: TRBJ2-3; v_call: TRBV5-1; d_call: NA; clone_size: NA; cdr3_aa: CASSPLNPLTDTQYF; cdr3_nt: TGCGCCAGCAGCCCACTCAACCCACTCACAGATACGCAGTATTTT
j_call: TRBJ2-7; v_call: TRBV11-3; d_call: NA; clone_size: NA; cdr3_aa: CASSLGLVYEQYF; cdr3_nt: TGTGCCAGTAGCTTAGGGCTAGTCTACGAGCAGTACTTC
j_call: TRBJ2-3; v_call: TRBV29-1; d_call: NA; clone_size: many; cdr3_aa: CSVERGAADTQYF; cdr3_nt: TGCAGCGTTGAACGGGGGGCTGCTGATACGCAGTATTTT
j_call: TRBJ2-2; v_call: TRBV13; d_call: TRBD2; clone_size: NA; cdr3_aa: CASSLTTSEDIGELFF; cdr3_nt: TGTGCCAGCAGCCTTACGACTAGCGAGGACATCGGGGAGCTGTTTTTT
j_call: TRBJ2-3; v_call: TRBV6-5; d_call: NA; clone_size: many; cdr3_aa: CASSTRGRTDTQYF; cdr3_nt: TGTGCCAGCAGTACAAGGGGTCGCACAGATACGCAGTATTTT
j_call: TRBJ2-1; v_call: TRBV18; d_call: NA; clone_size: NA; cdr3_aa: CASTPPSRMTYNEQFF; cdr3_nt: TGTGCCAGCACACCGCCGAGCAGAATGACCTACAATGAGCAGTTCTTC
j_call: TRBJ1-2; v_call: TRBV6-1; d_call: NA; clone_size: NA; cdr3_aa: CASSEWGSIYDYTF; cdr3_nt: TGTGCCAGCAGTGAATGGGGCAGCATCTATGACTACACCTTC
j_call: TRBJ2-7; v_call: TRBV28; d_call: NA; clone_size: once; cdr3_aa: CASRAPGDGLYEQYF; cdr3_nt: TGTGCCAGCAGAGCACCGGGAGATGGGCTCTACGAGCAGTACTTC
j_call: TRBJ2-5; v_call: TRBV24-1; d_call: TRBD2; clone_size: NA; cdr3_aa: CATSDRGLGGKTQYF; cdr3_nt: TGTGCCACCAGTGATAGGGGACTAGGGGGAAAGACCCAGTACTTC
j_call: TRBJ2-7; v_call: TRBV29-1; d_call: TRBD1; clone_size: once; cdr3_aa: CSVKVTGAGEQYF; cdr3_nt: TGCAGCGTCAAGGTGACAGGGGCTGGCGAGCAGTACTTC
j_call: TRBJ2-1; v_call: TRBV5-1; d_call: TRBD2; clone_size: once; cdr3_aa: CASMSGGRVHEQFF; cdr3_nt: TGCGCCAGCATGTCGGGCGGGAGAGTCCATGAGCAGTTCTTC
j_call: TRBJ2-2; v_call: TRBV7-8; d_call: NA; clone_size: NA; cdr3_aa: CASSLTRGRTRRNTGELFF; cdr3_nt: TGTGCCAGCAGCTTGACCCGAGGGAGAACCCGAAGAAACACCGGGGAGCTGTTTTTT
j_call: TRBJ2-7; v_call: TRBV6-2/TRBV6-3; d_call: NA; clone_size: NA; cdr3_aa: CAYSYLGIHEQYF; cdr3_nt: TGTGCCTACAGTTACCTGGGTATCCACGAGCAGTACTTC
j_call: TRBJ2-2; v_call: TRBV4-1; d_call: NA; clone_size: many; cdr3_aa: CASKPRDPNTGELFF; cdr3_nt: TGCGCCAGCAAACCCCGGGACCCGAACACCGGGGAGCTGTTTTTT
j_call: TRBJ2-5; v_call: TRBV4-3; d_call: NA; clone_size: NA; cdr3_aa: CASRQVGGGETQYF; cdr3_nt: TGCGCTAGCAGGCAAGTTGGGGGCGGAGAGACCCAGTACTTC
j_call: TRBJ2-7; v_call: TRBV20-1; d_call: TRBD2; clone_size: NA; cdr3_aa: CSATSGGALYAQYF; cdr3_nt: TGCAGTGCCACTAGCGGGGGGGCGTTGTACGCGCAGTACTTC
j_call: TRBJ2-1; v_call: TRBV19; d_call: NA; clone_size: NA; cdr3_aa: CASSKGGKIINNEQFF; cdr3_nt: TGTGCCAGTAGTAAGGGGGGGAAAATAATTAACAATGAGCAGTTCTTC
j_call: TRBJ2-5; v_call: TRBV28; d_call: NA; clone_size: NA; cdr3_aa: CACSLSVREKTQYF; cdr3_nt: TGTGCCTGCAGTTTATCAGTCAGGGAAAAGACCCAGTACTTC
j_call: TRBJ2-3; v_call: TRBV6-5; d_call: NA; clone_size: NA; cdr3_aa: CASSYKATDTQYF; cdr3_nt: TGTGCCAGCAGCTACAAGGCCACAGATACGCAGTATTTT
j_call: TRBJ1-4; v_call: TRBV20-1; d_call: TRBD1; clone_size: many; cdr3_aa: CGARGGASEKLFF; cdr3_nt: TGCGGTGCTAGAGGGGGCGCAAGTGAAAAACTGTTTTTT
j_call: TRBJ2-2; v_call: TRBV4-1; d_call: NA; clone_size: many; cdr3_aa: CASSQVLGGTGELFF; cdr3_nt: TGCGCCAGCAGCCAAGTTTTGGGGGGCACCGGGGAGCTGTTTTTT